Below, one T cell receptor (beta chain) is given with its context. The table lists this clonotype with a few counts. Its antigen remains unidentified. No clone much larger than this one lies a single base away; base qualities are absent. The data belong to a study of T cell repertoires in breast cancer (dated by TCRdb to about 2016). The study in broad terms: Samples profiled in the study came from tumors, lymph nodes and peripheral blood lymphocytes of breast cancer patients, along with peripheral blood from healthy control donors. Tumor-free lymph nodes were processed with no enzymatic digestion, and blood samples were separated using Ficoll. On average, sequencing produced roughly 500,000 sequences per sample, which came to roughly 9.6 reads per input cell. Nine healthy donors, of an age range similar to that of the patients, were included as controls. Tumors and tumor-involved lymph nodes were minced, digested with Liberase and DNase, and then passed through 70-um and 40-um filters. The majority of the roughly 20 patient tumors analyzed for shared TCRs were ER+/PR+. Because breast cancer has a low mutational burden and rarely has common mutations, the study reasoned that TCRs shared between breast cancer patients would target shared antigens.

The library came from emulsion pairing. Unpaired genes were suppressed by a second nested PCR containing blocking oligos, after which a third nested PCR added Illumina adaptors and barcodes. Each emulsion RT-PCR master mix contained about 4,500-250,000 T cells, with C-region, Stepout and V-region primers. The Micellula Emulsion and Purification Kit was used to make the emulsions, and Qiagen OneStep RT-PCR reagents were used for RT-PCR. Pooled libraries were sequenced with paired-end 2 x 250 reads on an Illumina MiSeq. As for the original processing: Read pairs were joined in Galaxy and clipped at the engineered overlap into separate alpha and beta files; unclipped reads were discarded. Alpha-beta pairs were assigned using CompleteTCR, a MiTCR-based pipeline in which chains sharing read cluster identifiers are linked by an R script. TCR sequences that were observed only once, representing about 1-3.4%, were removed as potential sequencing errors. TCRdb ran its own pipeline on the public reads, namely fastp trimming at Q25 and MiXCR clone calling, and kept in-frame beta chains. Rows with one shared CDR3 protein collapse into an entry with the most common genes and DNA. The V and J calls reflect TCRdb's pipeline rather than the authors' work. The sample table holds approximately 40,000 distinct CDR3 sequences, of which roughly 42% were seen once. 60% to 75% of the sample belongs to the ten largest clones.

The study used an expanded emulsion RT-PCR method with primers for all TCR V genes to analyze paired alpha-beta TCRs of CD8+ T cells. Before emulsion RT-PCR, CD8+ T cells were isolated using a CD8 positive selection kit and then incubated overnight in about 10 IU/mL IL-2. The paper as a whole reports these results and caveats: Emulsion RT-PCR was regarded as qualitative rather than quantitative, because clone recovery was skewed by transcript abundance and primer differences. Shared TCRs were encoded by various nucleotide sequences, which suggests selection and expansion based on antigen. About 18 TCR pairs were shared across seven or more patient tumors and were rarely found in control blood, which suggests possible tumor specificity. Tumor-involved sentinel lymph nodes shared about fourfold more TCRs with matched tumor repertoires than tumor-free nodes (roughly 8% versus 2%). Genuine antitumor clones may have been missed because singleton TCRs were discarded and only part of each tumor was sampled.

Sequencing was performed on CD8+ T cells. The TCR sequence derives from a pool of human donors with breast cancer or a healthy control (not recorded which).

The CDR3 protein: CSATRPIPNTGELFF. The DNA reads as follows: TGCAGTGCCACTAGGCCTATACCGAACACCGGGGAGCTGTTTTTT. The chain is encoded by TRBV20-1 joined to TRBJ2-2; TRBD2 is a weak D gene call, 5 bases matching. The CDR3 starts with the cysteine, ends with the phenylalanine, and has 15 residues. Kept here is only the CDR3 DNA, which spans 45 bases and is read in frame from base 1. V is clipped by 6 bases and J by 0 bases, and the sequence between their germline boundaries is 14 bases long. The germline V gene encodes CDR1 DFQATT and CDR2 SNEGSKA (reference sequence).